This TCR beta chain was retrieved from a study of shared T cell receptors in the human thymus. TCRdb's table, derived via immunoSEQ multiplex PCR, lists solely in-frame clones and lacks some. This table has 600,000 or so clones, approximately 89% appearing once. Trimming removed 7 bases at V and 2 bases at J, with 23 bases between. This CDR3 is built from 17 residues. CDR1 is SNHLY, CDR2 FYNNEI, per germline. These records were also assigned to another study, of human thymus T cells. As that study records: Resections obtained during corrective heart surgery supplied the thymus tissue. Highly overlapping thymic repertoires among unrelated individuals were reported in related research.

The material sequenced was thymocytes. The TCR was taken from a boy less than two years old with a congenital heart defect. This rearrangement joins TRBV2 to TRBJ1-1; a weak D match, TRBD1 (5 bases). CDR3 DNA: TGTGCCAGCACCATCCCAGGGTCTGGGGCAGGTAACACTGAAGCTTTCTTT. Amino acids: CASTIPGSGAGNTEAFF.